This TCR beta chain was found in a study of Graves' ophthalmopathy and Graves' hyperthyroidism. In this cohort, patients with other autoimmune diseases, uncontrolled infections, pregnancy or lactation were excluded. Germline-derived CDR1 and CDR2 are SGHAT and FQNNGV. V gave up 1 base and J gave up 0 bases, with 16 bases separating them. The CDR3 loop spans 17 amino acids. From RNA, the CDR3 regions of TCR beta chains were amplified and sequenced. The library came from an HTBI-primed first-round RT-PCR and a second-round multiplex PCR. TCRdb fed the multiplex PCR reads into MiXCR, producing one record per CDR3 protein. The data show approximately 380,000 distinct CDR3 sequences, with roughly 20% seen just once and around 3.1% held by the top ten. Study conclusions and caveats: At less than 71% sensitivity and 72.22% specificity, the model predicted progression of the ophthalmopathy.

This clonotype has ten or more counts. No antigen is known for it. The rearrangement links TRBV11-2 to TRBJ2-7; D is perhaps TRBD2 (6 bases). The sequence derives from a woman younger than 30 with stable Graves' hyperthyroidism. Sample: peripheral blood. The CDR3 region is CASSLGTGGGSSYEQYF. The CDR3 bases are TGTGCCAGCAGCTTAGGAACCGGTGGAGGGAGCTCCTACGAGCAGTACTTC.